One and the same sample provided the 15 T cell receptor beta chains below, sequenced in a study of OX40 agonist ivuxolimab in advanced cancers. Library creation used the immunoSEQ multiplex PCR assay. TCRdb stores this immuneACCESS table with in-frame sequences only. Part of the clones is absent; in the studies checked, under half of the shortfall reflects unresolved V genes, and no reason is known for the rest. The sample table holds 65,000 to 80,000 clones, of which about 88% were seen once. Of the sample, under 15% falls within the top ten clones. Sequences were derived from CD4+ or CD8+ T cells sorted from blood, sampled in a trial of the OX40 agonist ivuxolimab. The receptors were gathered from an adult with an advanced solid tumor such as melanoma, head and neck, liver or kidney cancer.

Worth noting for this clone: The CDR3 ends on some other residue instead of the conserved phenylalanine or tryptophan, so this is likely a read error. Because the CDR3's place on the DNA is in doubt, the DNA is left out and the CDR3 is given as listed by TCRdb. This sequence joins TRBV5-5 and TRBJ2-7; the D call of TRBD2 is as the table states it, not checked on the DNA. CDR1 and CDR2 (germline): SGHKS, YYEKEE (reference sequence). Counting both end residues, the CDR3 totals 14 amino acids. The CDR3 here is CASSFGGPAALAHL.

This clone was found a few times. This chain connects TRBV30 to TRBJ1-2; 7 bases line up with TRBD1. Germline V gives CDR1 GTSNPN, CDR2 SVGIG (reference sequence). There are 14 residues in the CDR3. Unmatched junction bases numbered 6, after V lost 0 bases and J lost 5 bases. Here the CDR3 reads CAWSVSDRRYGYTF. DNA of the CDR3: TGTGCCTGGAGTGTGTCGGACAGGCGGTATGGCTACACCTTC.

The chain combines TRBV9 with TRBJ2-1; the match to TRBD1 covers 8 bases. CDR1 and CDR2 (germline): SGDLS, YYNGEE. V lost 0 bases and J lost 6; bases outside the gene matches: 5. This CDR3 contains 15 residues. The CDR3 sequence: CASSVGGQGLNEQFF. The CDR3 coding sequence is TGTGCCAGCAGCGTAGGCGGACAGGGTCTCAATGAGCAGTTCTTC.

The chain carries TRBV6-6 and TRBJ2-5; D is ambiguous. The J call may be wrong; the DNA end is better matched by TRBJ2-7. The length of the CDR3 is 15 residues. The germline V gene encodes CDR1 MNHNY and CDR2 SVGAGI (reference sequence). The chain's CDR3 is CASSTPSPERHEQYF. CDR3 DNA sequence: TGTGCCAGCAGTACCCCCTCCCCGGAGAGACACGAGCAGTACTTC.

This chain joins TRBV2 and TRBJ2-5; D is perhaps TRBD1 (7 bases). V dropped 6 bases and J dropped 2 bases, with 16 bases sitting between them. Germline loops: CDR1 SNHLY, CDR2 FYNNEI. The CDR3 loop spans 15 amino acids. CDR3: CASRARQGGQETQYF. For the CDR3, the DNA is TGTGCCAGCAGAGCCCGACAGGGAGGACAAGAGACCCAGTACTTC.

The V and J genes are TRBV28 and TRBJ1-1; D call uncertain. Between the trimmed V and J ends, which lost 6 bases and 1 base, there was a span of 12 bases. This CDR3 spans 14 amino acids. Germline V gene lookup returns CDR1 MDHEN and CDR2 SYDVKM. CDR3 amino acids: CASSSWTENTEAFF. The CDR3 region has the DNA TGTGCCAGCAGCTCCTGGACGGAGAACACTGAAGCTTTCTTT. Full variable domain (rest looked up from reference TRBV28 and TRBJ1-1): DVKVTQSSRYLVKRTGEKVFLECVQDMDHENMFWYRQDPGLGLRLIYFSYDVKMKEKGDIPEGYSVSREKKERFSLILESASTNQTSMYLCASSSWTENTEAFFGQGTRLTVV.

This rearrangement joins TRBV5-6 to TRBJ2-7, with D maybe TRBD2 (5 bases). In germline, CDR1 is SGHDT, CDR2 YYEEEE. V lost 0 bases and J lost 2, with 9 bases in between. This CDR3 is 14 amino acids long. Here the CDR3 reads CASSLVGLAYEQYF. The CDR3 nucleotides read TGTGCCAGCAGCTTGGTCGGACTTGCCTACGAGCAGTACTTC.

The CDR3 reads CSAELDTEAFF. CDR3 sequence (DNA): TGCAGTGCTGAACTGGACACTGAAGCTTTCTTT. The chain combines TRBV20-1 with TRBJ1-1; no clear D gene. V lost 5 bases and J lost 3, with 7 bases in between. The CDR3 length is 11 residues. Germline V gene data show CDR1 as DFQATT and CDR2 as SNEGSKA (reference sequence).

This sequence joins TRBV7-9 and TRBJ2-5; 7 nucleotides align to TRBD1. The J call may be in error: the DNA end matches TRBJ2-7 better. The CDR3 runs 14 residues. In germline, CDR1 is SEHNR, CDR2 FQNEAQ (reference sequence). CDR3 residues: CASSLDRVRYEQYF. The CDR3, as DNA: TGTGCCAGCAGCCTCGACAGGGTTAGGTACGAGCAGTACTTC.

The chain has TRBV10-2 and TRBJ2-1, with TRBD2 matching over 16 bases. The J segment lost 4 bases and the V segment lost 5 bases, leaving 2 bases of the junction unmatched. Germline V gene sequence: CDR1 WSHSY, CDR2 SAAADI. CDR3 length: 16 residues. The CDR3 DNA reads as TGCGCCAGCAGTCCGGGACTAGCGGGAGGGTACAATGAGCAGTTCTTC. Its translation: CASSPGLAGGYNEQFF.

The chain employs TRBV11-2 and TRBJ1-1, with D perhaps TRBD1 (6 bases). V dropped 5 bases and J dropped 0 bases, with 16 bases sitting between them. The germline CDR1 and CDR2 sequences are SGHAT and FQNNGV. This CDR3 spans 16 amino acids. CDR3 nucleotides: TGTGCCAGCAGCCCAGAGCGGACAGAAATGAACACTGAAGCTTTCTTT. Protein: CASSPERTEMNTEAFF.

This sequence joins TRBV28 and TRBJ2-3, with D unresolved. The germline V gene has CDR1 MDHEN and CDR2 SYDVKM. V was cut by 2 bases and J by 5 bases, with 11 bases left in between. The CDR3 totals 14 residues. CDR3 sequence: CASSLRTARDTQYF. The CDR3 region has the DNA TGTGCCAGCAGTTTAAGGACCGCCAGAGATACGCAGTATTTT.

The V and J genes are TRBV9 and TRBJ1-1; 7 nucleotides align to TRBD1. There are 14 residues in the CDR3. With 4 bases clipped from V and 5 bases from J, the junction kept 8 bases outside the gene matches. Looked up from germline, CDR1 is SGDLS and CDR2 is YYNGEE. This CDR3 is CASSLSGRGTEAFF. The CDR3 bases are TGTGCCAGCAGCCTAAGTGGCAGGGGGACTGAAGCTTTCTTT.

This clone is a singleton in its sample. V gene TRBV11-2 combines with J gene TRBJ1-4; D is ambiguous. Trimming took 1 base from V and 0 from J, leaving 18 bases between them. CDR1 and CDR2 from the germline V gene are SGHAT and FQNNGV. The CDR3 is 19 amino acids. In nucleotides, the CDR3 is TGTGCCAGCAGCTTAGGACACGCGACGGGCACGGCAACTAATGAAAAACTGTTTTTT. Residues: CASSLGHATGTATNEKLFF. Together with reference TRBV11-2 and TRBJ1-4, the CDR3 gives the full variable domain: EAGVAQSPRYKIIEKRQSVAFWCNPISGHATLYWYQQILGQGPKLLIQFQNNGVVDDSQLPKDRFSAERLKGVDSTLKIQPAKLEDSAVYLCASSLGHATGTATNEKLFFGSGTQLSVL.

This rearrangement joins TRBV6-5 to TRBJ2-7; TRBD2 matches at 7 bases. The J segment lost 0 bases and the V segment lost 5 bases, leaving 7 bases of the junction unmatched. The CDR3 runs 15 residues. CDR1 is MNHEY and CDR2 is SVGAGI in the germline V gene. The CDR3 loop is CASSKSGASSYEQYF. The CDR3 region has the DNA TGTGCCAGCAGTAAGAGCGGGGCCTCCTCCTACGAGCAGTACTTC.